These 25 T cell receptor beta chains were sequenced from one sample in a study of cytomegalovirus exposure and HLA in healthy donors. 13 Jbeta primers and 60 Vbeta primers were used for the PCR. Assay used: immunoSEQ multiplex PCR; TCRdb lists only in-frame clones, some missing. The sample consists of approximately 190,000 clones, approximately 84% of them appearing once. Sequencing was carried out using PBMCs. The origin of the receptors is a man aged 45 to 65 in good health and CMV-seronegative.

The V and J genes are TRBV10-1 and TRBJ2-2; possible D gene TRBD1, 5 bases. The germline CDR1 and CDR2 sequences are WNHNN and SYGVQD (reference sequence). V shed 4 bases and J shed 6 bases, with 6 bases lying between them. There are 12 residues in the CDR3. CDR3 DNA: TGCGCCAGCAGTGGGGGCCCCGGGGAGCTGTTTTTT. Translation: CASSGGPGELFF.

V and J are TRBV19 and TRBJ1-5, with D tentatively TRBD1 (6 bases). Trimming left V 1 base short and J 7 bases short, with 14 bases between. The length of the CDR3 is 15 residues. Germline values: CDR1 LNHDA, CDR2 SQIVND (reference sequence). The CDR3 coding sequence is TGTGCCAGTAGTATAGTTTTACAGGGTGGACAGCCCCAGCATTTT. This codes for CASSIVLQGGQPQHF.

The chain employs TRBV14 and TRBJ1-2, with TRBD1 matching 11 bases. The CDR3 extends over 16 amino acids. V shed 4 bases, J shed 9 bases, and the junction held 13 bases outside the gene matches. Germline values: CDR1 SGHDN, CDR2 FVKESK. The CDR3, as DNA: TGTGCCAGCAGCCTGGACTCCGGGACAGGGGGTTCGCGCTACACCTTC. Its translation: CASSLDSGTGGSRYTF.

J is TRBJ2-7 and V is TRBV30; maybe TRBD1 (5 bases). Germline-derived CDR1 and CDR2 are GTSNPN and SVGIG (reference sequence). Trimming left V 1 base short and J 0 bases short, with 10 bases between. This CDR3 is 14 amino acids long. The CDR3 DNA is TGTGCCTGGAGTGCGGACACCTACTCCTACGAGCAGTACTTC. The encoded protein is CAWSADTYSYEQYF.

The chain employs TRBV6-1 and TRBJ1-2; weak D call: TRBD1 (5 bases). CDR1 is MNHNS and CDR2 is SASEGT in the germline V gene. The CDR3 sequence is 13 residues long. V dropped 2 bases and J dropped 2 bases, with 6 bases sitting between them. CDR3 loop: CASSENRNYGYTF. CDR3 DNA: TGTGCCAGCAGTGAAAACAGGAACTATGGCTACACCTTC.

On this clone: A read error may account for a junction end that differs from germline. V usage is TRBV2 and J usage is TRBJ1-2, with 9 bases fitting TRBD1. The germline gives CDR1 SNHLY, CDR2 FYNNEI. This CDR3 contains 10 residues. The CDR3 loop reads CARGDREIPF. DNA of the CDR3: TGTGCCAGGGGGGACAGGGAGATACCCTTC.

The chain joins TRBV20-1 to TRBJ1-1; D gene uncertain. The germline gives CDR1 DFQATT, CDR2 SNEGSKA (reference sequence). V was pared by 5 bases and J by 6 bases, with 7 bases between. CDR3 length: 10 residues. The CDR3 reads CSALEPEAFF. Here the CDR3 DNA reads TGCAGTGCTTTGGAGCCTGAAGCTTTCTTT.

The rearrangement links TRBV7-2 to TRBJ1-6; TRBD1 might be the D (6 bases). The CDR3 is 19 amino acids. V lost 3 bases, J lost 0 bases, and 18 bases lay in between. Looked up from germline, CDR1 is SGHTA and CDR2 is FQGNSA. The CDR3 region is CASSFNGPQGFSYNSPLHF. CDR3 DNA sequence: TGTGCCAGCAGCTTCAATGGTCCGCAGGGGTTCTCCTATAATTCACCCCTCCACTTT.

CDR3 amino acids: CASSLGSGGAAGELFF. The CDR3 DNA reads as TGTGCCAGCAGCTTGGGCAGCGGGGGGGCTGCCGGGGAGCTGTTTTTT. The chain employs TRBV5-5 and TRBJ2-2; 10 bases align to TRBD2. V shed 0 bases and J 6 bases; nucleotides not matched to a gene: 5. In germline, CDR1 is SGHKS, CDR2 YYEKEE (reference sequence). The CDR3 contains 16 residues.

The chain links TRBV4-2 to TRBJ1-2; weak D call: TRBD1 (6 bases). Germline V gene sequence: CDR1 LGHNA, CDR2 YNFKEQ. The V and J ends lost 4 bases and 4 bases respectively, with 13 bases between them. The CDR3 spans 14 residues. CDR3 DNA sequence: TGTGCCAGCAGCCTAATGGACAGTCCCTATGGCTACACCTTC. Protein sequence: CASSLMDSPYGYTF.

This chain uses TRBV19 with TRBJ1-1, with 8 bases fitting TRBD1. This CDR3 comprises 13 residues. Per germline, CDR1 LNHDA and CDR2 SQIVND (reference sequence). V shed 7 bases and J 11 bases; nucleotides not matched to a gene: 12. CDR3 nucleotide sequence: TGTGCCAGTAACATCCGGGACAGGACATCGGCTTTCTTT. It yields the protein CASNIRDRTSAFF. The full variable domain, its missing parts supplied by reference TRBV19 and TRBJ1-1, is DGGITQSPKYLFRKEGQNVTLSCEQNLNHDAMYWYRQDPGQGLRLIYYSQIVNDFQKGDIAEGYSVSREKKESFPLTVTSAQKNPTAFYLCASNIRDRTSAFFGQGTRLTVV.

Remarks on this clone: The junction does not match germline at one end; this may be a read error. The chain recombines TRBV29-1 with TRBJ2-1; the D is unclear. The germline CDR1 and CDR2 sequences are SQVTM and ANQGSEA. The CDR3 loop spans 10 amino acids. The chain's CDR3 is CSVSGFPRIF. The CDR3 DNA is TGCAGCGTTTCAGGCTTTCCCAGGATCTTC.

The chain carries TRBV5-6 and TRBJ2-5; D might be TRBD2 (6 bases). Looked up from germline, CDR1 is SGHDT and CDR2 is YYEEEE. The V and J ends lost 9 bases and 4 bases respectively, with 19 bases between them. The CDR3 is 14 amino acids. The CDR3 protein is CATPTRGNLETQYF. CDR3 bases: TGTGCCACCCCGACTAGAGGTAATTTAGAGACCCAGTACTTC.

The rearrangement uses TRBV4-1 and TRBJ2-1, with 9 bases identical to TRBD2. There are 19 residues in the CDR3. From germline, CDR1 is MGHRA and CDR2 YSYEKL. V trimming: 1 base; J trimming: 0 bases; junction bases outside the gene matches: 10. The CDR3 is CASSQVAARTSDSYNEQFF. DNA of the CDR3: TGCGCCAGCAGCCAAGTGGCAGCTCGGACTAGCGACTCCTACAATGAGCAGTTCTTC.

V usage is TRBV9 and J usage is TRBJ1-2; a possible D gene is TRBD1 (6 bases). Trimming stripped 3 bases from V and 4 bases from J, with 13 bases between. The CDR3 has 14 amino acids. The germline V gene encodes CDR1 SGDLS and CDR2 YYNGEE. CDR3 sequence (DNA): TGTGCCAGCAGCGGGGGGGGACAAAGCTATGGCTACACCTTC. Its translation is CASSGGGQSYGYTF. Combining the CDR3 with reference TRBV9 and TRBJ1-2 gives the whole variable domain DSGVTQTPKHLITATGQRVTLRCSPRSGDLSVYWYQQSLDQGLQFLIQYYNGEERAKGNILERFSAQQFPDLHSELNLSSLELGDSALYFCASSGGGQSYGYTFGSGTRLTVV.

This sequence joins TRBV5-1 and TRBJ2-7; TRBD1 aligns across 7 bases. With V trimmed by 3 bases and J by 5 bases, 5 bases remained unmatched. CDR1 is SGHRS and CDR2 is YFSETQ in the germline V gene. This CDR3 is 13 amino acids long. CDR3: CASSSGQYDEQYF. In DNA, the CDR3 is TGCGCCAGCAGCTCGGGACAGTACGACGAGCAGTACTTC.

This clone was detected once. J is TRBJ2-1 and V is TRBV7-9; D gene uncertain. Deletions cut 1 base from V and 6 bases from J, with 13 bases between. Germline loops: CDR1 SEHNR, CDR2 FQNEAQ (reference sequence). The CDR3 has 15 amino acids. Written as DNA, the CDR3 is TGTGCCAGCAGCTTAGTTCTAGGATCGGGCAATGAGCAGTTCTTC. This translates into CASSLVLGSGNEQFF.

DNA of the CDR3: TGTGCCAGCAGCCAATTCATTACAGGGCCTTATGGCTACACCTTC. Its protein is CASSQFITGPYGYTF. This chain uses TRBV14 with TRBJ1-2, with a weak D call TRBD1 (6 bases). This CDR3 contains 15 residues. The germline V and J ends were trimmed by 2 bases and 5 bases, with 15 bases remaining between them. Germline CDR1 reads SGHDN; CDR2 reads FVKESK.

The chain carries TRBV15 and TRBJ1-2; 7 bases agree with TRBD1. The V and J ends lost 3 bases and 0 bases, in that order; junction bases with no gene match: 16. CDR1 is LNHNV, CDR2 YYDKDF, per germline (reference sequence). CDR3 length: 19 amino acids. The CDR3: CATSRAFLARDRANYGYTF. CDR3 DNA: TGTGCCACCAGCAGGGCCTTCTTAGCCCGGGACAGAGCTAACTATGGCTACACCTTC.

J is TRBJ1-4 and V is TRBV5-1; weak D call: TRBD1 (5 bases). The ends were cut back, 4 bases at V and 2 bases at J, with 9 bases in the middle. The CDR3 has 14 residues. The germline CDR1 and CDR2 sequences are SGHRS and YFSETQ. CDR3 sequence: CASSRTSTNEKLFF. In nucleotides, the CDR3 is TGCGCCAGCAGCCGGACATCGACTAATGAAAAACTGTTTTTT.

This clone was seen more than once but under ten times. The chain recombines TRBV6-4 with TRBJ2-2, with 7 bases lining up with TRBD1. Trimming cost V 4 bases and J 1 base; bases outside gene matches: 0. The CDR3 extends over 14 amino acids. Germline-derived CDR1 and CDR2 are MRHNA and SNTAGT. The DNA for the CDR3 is TGTGCCAGCAGTGCAGGGGGGAACACCGGGGAGCTGTTTTTT. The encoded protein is CASSAGGNTGELFF.

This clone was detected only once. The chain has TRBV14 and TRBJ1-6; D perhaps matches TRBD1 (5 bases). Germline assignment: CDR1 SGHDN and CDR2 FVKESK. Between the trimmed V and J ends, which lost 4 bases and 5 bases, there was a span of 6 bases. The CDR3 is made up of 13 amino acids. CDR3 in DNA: TGTGCCAGCAGCCTCAGGGATAATTCACCCCTCCACTTT. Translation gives CASSLRDNSPLHF.

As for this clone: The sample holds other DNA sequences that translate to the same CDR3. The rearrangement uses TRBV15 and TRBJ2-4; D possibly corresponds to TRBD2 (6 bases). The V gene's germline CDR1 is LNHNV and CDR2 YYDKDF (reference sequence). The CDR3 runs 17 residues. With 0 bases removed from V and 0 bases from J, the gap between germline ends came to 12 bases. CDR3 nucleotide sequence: TGTGCCACCAGCAGAGATTGGGACTCCGTAGCCAAAAACATTCAGTACTTC. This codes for CATSRDWDSVAKNIQYF.

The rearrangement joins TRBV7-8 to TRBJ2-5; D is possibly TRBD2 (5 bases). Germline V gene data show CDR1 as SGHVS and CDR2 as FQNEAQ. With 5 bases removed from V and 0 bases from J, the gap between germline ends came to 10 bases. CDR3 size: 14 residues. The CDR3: CASSPEEDQETQYF. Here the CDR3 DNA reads TGTGCCAGCAGCCCGGAGGAAGACCAAGAGACCCAGTACTTC.

The CDR3: CASVPGTGPEGYTF. The CDR3 DNA reads TGTGCCAGCGTACCCGGGACAGGCCCTGAGGGCTACACCTTC. V usage is TRBV28 and J usage is TRBJ1-2, with 8 positions matching TRBD1. The CDR3 length is 14 residues. Germline assignment: CDR1 MDHEN and CDR2 SYDVKM. The trim removed 8 bases at V and 8 bases at J, leaving 13 bases unmatched.